These 2 T cell receptor beta chains were sequenced from one sample in a study of response to subunit inactivated influenza vaccine. TCRdb redid the calling of the RT-PCR reads with MiXCR, one entry per CDR3 protein. The sample shows approximately 500,000 distinct CDR3 sequences, under 30% of them seen only once. The sample also formed part of further work on T cells expressing NK-cell markers. That source adds: Beta-chain TCR cDNA was generated via 5'RACE template switching with UMIs.

This material consisted of CD4+ T cells sorted from PBMCs, taken roughly 12 days after vaccination. These TCRs come from a man aged 45 to 65 who received an inactivated influenza vaccine.

This clonotype has only a few counts. V usage is TRBV10-3 and J usage is TRBJ2-3; D not certain. This CDR3 has 12 amino acids. Germline assignment: CDR1 ENHRY and CDR2 SYGVKD. Trimming stripped 4 bases from V and 2 bases from J, with 4 bases between. Here the CDR3 reads CAISASTDTQYF. CDR3 bases: TGTGCCATCAGTGCGTCCACAGATACGCAGTATTTT.

This clonotype occurred a few times. The chain links TRBV14 to TRBJ1-6; weak D call: TRBD1 (6 bases). CDR1 and CDR2 from the germline V gene are SGHDN and FVKESK. This CDR3 contains 16 residues. V was shortened by 1 base and J by 7 bases, with 14 bases between the two germline ends. The CDR3 spells CASSQGSGHWNSPLHF. CDR3 nucleotide sequence: TGTGCCAGCAGCCAAGGCTCGGGACATTGGAATTCACCCCTCCACTTT.